The 21 T cell receptor beta chains below come from one sample, sequenced in a study of shared clonotypes between healthy human individuals. Libraries were prepared by immunoSEQ multiplex PCR; TCRdb keeps only in-frame clonotypes and omits some of them. Of 600,000 to 750,000 clones detected, approximately 72% appear once; the ten largest clones hold less than 2%. Input material: memory CD4+ T cells sorted from blood. As to subset: CD45RA-negative fraction. The receptors shown here come from a young woman in good health.

The chain employs TRBV19 and TRBJ1-2; TRBD1 matches 8 bases. Per the germline V gene, CDR1 is LNHDA and CDR2 is SQIVND (reference sequence). CDR3 length: 14 residues. J was trimmed by 0 bases and V by 6 bases; bases with no gene match: 3. This chain's CDR3 is CASRGQDSNYGYTF. The CDR3 bases are TGTGCCAGTAGGGGACAGGATTCTAACTATGGCTACACCTTC.

V is TRBV7-9 and J is TRBJ1-2; D may be TRBD1 (5 bases). V was cut by 5 bases and J by 3 bases, with 10 bases left in between. Germline CDR1 and CDR2: SEHNR and FQNEAQ (reference sequence). This CDR3 spans 13 amino acids. CDR3 in DNA: TGTGCCAGCAGCATACAGACAGACTATGGCTACACCTTC. Its translation is CASSIQTDYGYTF.

The chain is built from TRBV6-5 and TRBJ1-1, with no clear D. This CDR3 has 15 residues. V lost 4 bases and J 6 bases, leaving 18 bases between the germline ends. Germline-derived CDR1 and CDR2 are MNHEY and SVGAGI. The CDR3 sequence is CASSSLGVPNPEAFF. CDR3 DNA: TGTGCCAGCAGTTCCCTCGGGGTCCCTAACCCTGAAGCTTTCTTT.

This clone was counted a single time. This chain connects TRBV19 to TRBJ1-3, with a possible D match to TRBD1 (5 bases). Between the trimmed V and J ends, which lost 4 bases and 0 bases, there was a span of 16 bases. CDR1 is LNHDA and CDR2 is SQIVND in the germline V gene (reference sequence). The CDR3 spans 17 residues. The CDR3 coding sequence is TGTGCCAGTAGTAGAGGACAACTCCAATACTCTGGAAACACCATATATTTT. As protein: CASSRGQLQYSGNTIYF.

The chain links TRBV19 to TRBJ1-5; maybe TRBD1 (6 bases). V was clipped by 11 bases and J by 0 bases, with 11 bases between them. The germline CDR1 and CDR2 sequences are LNHDA and SQIVND (reference sequence). CDR3 length equals 13 residues. The CDR3 DNA is TGTGCCGGGGGCGAGTATAGCAATCAGCCCCAGCATTTT. It specifies CAGGEYSNQPQHF.

This chain joins TRBV7-2 and TRBJ2-3, with 11 positions matching TRBD2. In germline, CDR1 is SGHTA, CDR2 FQGNSA. CDR3 length: 16 amino acids. J lost 6 bases, V lost 5 bases, and 10 bases had no gene match. The CDR3 loop reads CASSHAATSGTDTQYF. For the CDR3, the DNA is TGTGCCAGCAGCCATGCCGCGACTAGCGGGACTGATACGCAGTATTTT.

The V and J genes are TRBV7-9 and TRBJ1-2; D is ambiguous. Germline V gene sequence: CDR1 SEHNR, CDR2 FQNEAQ (reference sequence). With 3 bases removed from V and 1 base from J, the gap between germline ends came to 9 bases. The CDR3 consists of 14 residues. The chain's CDR3 is CASSFPTGNYGYTF. DNA of the CDR3: TGTGCCAGCAGCTTTCCGACGGGTAACTATGGCTACACCTTC. Together with reference TRBV7-9 and TRBJ1-2, the CDR3 gives the full variable domain: DTGVSQNPRHKITKRGQNVTFRCDPISEHNRLYWYRQTLGQGPEFLTYFQNEAQLEKSRLLSDRFSAERPKGSFSTLEIQRTEQGDSAMYLCASSFPTGNYGYTFGSGTRLTVV.

This chain uses TRBV28 with TRBJ2-1; D might be TRBD1 or TRBD2, each matching 6 bases. Between the trimmed V and J ends, which lost 8 bases and 0 bases, there was a span of 23 bases. Germline CDR1 MDHEN, CDR2 SYDVKM. The CDR3 contains 18 residues. CDR3 in amino acids: CASLSLGGRGSSYNEQFF. DNA for the CDR3: TGTGCCAGCCTTTCCCTAGGGGGGCGGGGCAGCTCCTACAATGAGCAGTTCTTC.

V is TRBV11-2 and J is TRBJ2-1, with no clear D. Germline CDR1 reads SGHAT; CDR2 reads FQNNGV. The CDR3 is 13 amino acids. Trimming took 5 bases from V and 10 from J, leaving 15 bases between them. The CDR3 bases are TGTGCCAGCAGCCGATATTCAAGGATCGAGCAGTTCTTC. It is translated as CASSRYSRIEQFF.

This sequence joins TRBV4-1 and TRBJ1-2; D is ambiguous. The germline V gene encodes CDR1 MGHRA and CDR2 YSYEKL. V lost 0 bases, J lost 4 bases, and 12 bases lay in between. The CDR3 contains 15 residues. In nucleotides, the CDR3 is TGCGCCAGCAGCCAAGATACGCGGGTACCCTATGGCTACACCTTC. Translated: CASSQDTRVPYGYTF.

This clone was recorded a few times. The chain carries TRBV28 and TRBJ2-3, with a possible D match to TRBD2 (7 bases). Germline V gives CDR1 MDHEN, CDR2 SYDVKM. The CDR3 extends over 13 amino acids. V shed 10 bases and J shed 2 bases, with 13 bases lying between them. CDR3: CATFAGATDTQYF. CDR3 coding DNA: TGTGCCACCTTTGCGGGGGCCACAGATACGCAGTATTTT.

The chain has TRBV5-5 and TRBJ2-3; 7 positions match TRBD2. V lost 6 bases to trimming and J lost 2 bases; unmatched junction nucleotides: 9. Germline values: CDR1 SGHKS, CDR2 YYEKEE (reference sequence). This CDR3 region has 15 residues. CDR3 amino acids: CASIPWEGLTDTQYF. DNA for the CDR3: TGTGCCAGCATCCCCTGGGAGGGCCTCACAGATACGCAGTATTTT.

Turning to this clone: Other nucleotide sequences in the sample specify the same CDR3. V usage is TRBV5-1 and J usage is TRBJ2-3; 8 positions agree with TRBD2. V shed 5 bases and J 1 base; nucleotides not matched to a gene: 0. The CDR3 length is 13 residues. Germline V gene lookup returns CDR1 SGHRS and CDR2 YFSETQ. The CDR3 region is CASSSGGTDTQYF. The CDR3 nucleotides read TGCGCCAGCAGTAGCGGGGGCACAGATACGCAGTATTTT.

The J gene is TRBJ1-1, the V gene TRBV9; TRBD1 might be the D (6 bases). The V end was cut by 0 bases, the J end by 3 bases, with 12 bases between. CDR1 is SGDLS and CDR2 is YYNGEE in the germline V gene. CDR3 size: 15 residues. CDR3: CASSVAAGAHTEAFF. For the CDR3, the DNA is TGTGCCAGCAGCGTAGCTGCGGGGGCCCACACTGAAGCTTTCTTT.

The chain links TRBV15 to TRBJ1-1; a possible D gene is TRBD1 (5 bases). The CDR3 runs to 15 residues. Trimming removed 1 base at V and 2 bases at J, with 11 bases between. The germline gives CDR1 LNHNV, CDR2 YYDKDF (reference sequence). The CDR3: CATSRGGTQNTEAFF. The CDR3 DNA sequence: TGTGCCACCAGCAGAGGGGGGACCCAAAACACTGAAGCTTTCTTT.

Only one count was recorded for this clone. The CDR3 protein is CASSFLFRVPQRDGDYGYTF. DNA of the CDR3: TGTGCCAGCAGCTTTCTGTTTCGGGTACCGCAGCGGGACGGAGACTATGGCTACACCTTC. The chain couples TRBV7-8 to TRBJ1-2; D is perhaps TRBD1 (5 bases). CDR3 length equals 20 residues. The V gene's germline CDR1 is SGHVS and CDR2 FQNEAQ. With 3 bases removed from V and 3 bases from J, the gap between germline ends came to 29 bases.

This chain connects TRBV15 to TRBJ2-3; tentatively, D is TRBD2 (5 bases). This CDR3 has 15 amino acids. The V gene's germline CDR1 is LNHNV and CDR2 YYDKDF (reference sequence). V shed 0 bases and J shed 5 bases, with 12 bases lying between them. The CDR3: CATSRDGGYQDTQYF. The CDR3 region has the DNA TGTGCCACCAGCAGAGACGGCGGGTACCAAGATACGCAGTATTTT.

The chain uses TRBV6-1 and TRBJ2-7; TRBD1 aligns across 8 bases. The V segment lost 3 bases and the J segment 2 bases; nucleotides outside the gene matches: 9. This CDR3 has 16 residues. Germline CDR1 reads MNHNS; CDR2 reads SASEGT. The CDR3 bases are TGTGCCAGCAGTGACCTCGGACAGGGAGTTACCTACGAGCAGTACTTC. It specifies CASSDLGQGVTYEQYF.

The DNA for the CDR3 is TGTGCCAGCAGGGATGACTTAAGCTCCTACGAGCAGTACTTC. The encoded protein is CASRDDLSSYEQYF. The chain carries TRBV6-1 and TRBJ2-7; D uncertain. In germline, CDR1 is MNHNS, CDR2 SASEGT. This CDR3 has 14 residues. Trimming cost V 6 bases and J 0 bases, with 12 bases left between them.

J is TRBJ2-3 and V is TRBV9; either TRBD1 or TRBD2 may fit D (5 bases each). Germline V lookup: CDR1 SGDLS, CDR2 YYNGEE. V lost 4 bases to trimming and J lost 4 bases, with 10 bases between them. CDR3 length equals 13 residues. The CDR3: CASSPGPPDTQYF. In nucleotides, the CDR3 is TGTGCCAGCAGCCCGGGACCTCCAGATACGCAGTATTTT.

The chain uses TRBV7-8 and TRBJ2-4; D might be TRBD2 (7 bases). Germline loops: CDR1 SGHVS, CDR2 FQNEAQ. V was cut by 1 base and J by 5 bases, with 18 bases left in between. This CDR3 contains 17 residues. This chain's CDR3 is CASSLELGGAFENIQYF. The CDR3 nucleotides read TGTGCCAGCAGCTTAGAGCTGGGGGGGGCGTTCGAAAACATTCAGTACTTC.